The clone carrying this T cell receptor (beta chain) was detected a few times. This record comes from a study of blood T cells in healthy people across ages. Trimming cost V 0 bases and J 3 bases; bases outside gene matches: 6. Germline assignment: CDR1 LGHNA and CDR2 YNFKEQ. This CDR3 is 16 amino acids long. A second PCR of 7 to 11 cycles used a sample-barcoded 5' primer and a J-beta primer mix. TCRdb called the 5' RACE reads again in MiXCR, with one record for every CDR3 protein. The sample yields around 800,000 distinct CDR3 sequences, roughly 25% seen once. The sample also formed part of further work on T cells of mothers and their children. That work contributes: Unrelated pairs and related pairs have their TCR recombination output shaped similarly by thymic selection.

The sample comprised blood. The chain has TRBV4-2 and TRBJ2-7, with 9 nucleotides matching TRBD1. The source of this sequence is a boy aged 5 to 17 in good health. Written as DNA, the CDR3 is TGTGCCAGCAGCCAAGAGTCCCCGGGACAGGGCTACGAGCAGTACTTC. This codes for CASSQESPGQGYEQYF.